This is a list of T cell receptor beta chains from one sample in a study of blood T cell repertoires in COVID-19. Assay used: immunoSEQ multiplex PCR; TCRdb lists only in-frame clones, some missing. The sample holds some 110,000 clones, under 80% seen once. Sample: peripheral blood. The source of these receptors is a man aged 45-65 years with acute or convalescent COVID-19. Both conserved end residues are part of each CDR3. D genes are given only for firm matches. The listing skips clone size in some rows; elsewhere it reads once, few, many or a size class.

j_call | v_call | clone_size | d_call | cdr3_nt | cdr3_aa
TRBJ1-3 | TRBV28 | - | - | TGTGCCAGCGCGACAGTCCTCTCTGGAAACACCATATATTTT | CASATVLSGNTIYF
TRBJ2-1 | TRBV7-2 | - | - | TGTGCCAGCACTCTAGGGGGGGGATCCTACAATGAGCAGTTCTTC | CASTLGGGSYNEQFF
TRBJ1-2 | TRBV11-2 | once | TRBD1 | TGTGCCAGCAGCATAGGGACAGGGGACTATGGCTACACCTTC | CASSIGTGDYGYTF
TRBJ1-4 | TRBV27 | - | TRBD1 | TGTGCCAGCAGCCCCCGCCCCCCGGACAGGGGTGAAAAACTGTTTTTT | CASSPRPPDRGEKLFF
TRBJ2-1 | TRBV5-3 | - | TRBD1 | TGTGCCAGAAGCCCCCGGGACAGGGGTCACAATGAGCAGTTCTTC | CARSPRDRGHNEQFF
TRBJ2-2 | TRBV29-1 | - | - | TGCAGCGTTGATCGGGCGAACACCGGGGAGCTGTTTTTT | CSVDRANTGELFF
TRBJ2-2 | TRBV5-6 | - | - | TGTGCCAGCAGCCGACCCCGCGGGCGGAGGAACACCGGGGAGCTGTTTTTT | CASSRPRGRRNTGELFF
TRBJ1-5 | TRBV6-5 | few | TRBD1 | TGTGCCAGCAGCAGGACAGGTCAGAGCAATCAGCCCCAGCATTTT | CASSRTGQSNQPQHF
TRBJ1-5 | TRBV19 | few | - | TGTGCCAGTAGTACTTACAGCCGTAGCAATCAGCCCCAGCATTTT | CASSTYSRSNQPQHF
TRBJ2-1 | TRBV11-3 | once | - | TGTGCCAGCAGCTTGGAGGGAGCCGGAAATGAGCAGTTCTTC | CASSLEGAGNEQFF
TRBJ2-1 | TRBV7-9 | - | TRBD2 | TGTGCCAGCAGCTTGGAGAGCGGGATTTACAATGAGCAGTTCTTC | CASSLESGIYNEQFF
TRBJ2-7 | TRBV5-5 | - | - | TGTGCCAGCAGCTTGTCTTTCAGGGTTCACTACGAGCAGTACTTC | CASSLSFRVHYEQYF
TRBJ1-2 | TRBV5-1 | few | - | TGCGCCAGCAGCTTGGCCCAAACGAGCTATGGCTACACCTTC | CASSLAQTSYGYTF
TRBJ1-4 | TRBV2 | - | - | TGTGCCAGCAGTGTGGGGGCCAGGCCTCTTACCGAAAAACTGTTTTTT | CASSVGARPLTEKLFF
TRBJ1-1 | TRBV7-8 | - | - | TGTGCCAGCTGCCCTGGGGGAGGGACTGAAGCTTTCTTT | CASCPGGGTEAFF
TRBJ1-6 | TRBV6-6 | few | - | TGTGCCAGCAGCCAGAGGAGAGATTCACCCCTCCACTTT | CASSQRRDSPLHF
TRBJ2-5 | TRBV18 | - | - | TGTGCCAGCTCAGTGACTAGCCAGGGGGAGACCCAGTACTTC | CASSVTSQGETQYF
TRBJ1-3 | TRBV3-1/TRBV3-2 | - | - | TGTGCCAGCAGCCAAACCGGAGACACCATATATTTT | CASSQTGDTIYF
TRBJ2-7 | TRBV2 | - | - | TGTGCCAGCAGTGAACTCCGGCGGGACTCCTACGAGCAGTACTTC | CASSELRRDSYEQYF
TRBJ2-7 | TRBV6-5 | - | TRBD2 | TGTGCCAGCCGCGCGGGGGGGACTCCCTACGAGCAGTACTTC | CASRAGGTPYEQYF
TRBJ1-3 | TRBV4-1 | - | TRBD1 | TGCGCCAGCAGCCAATTACAGGGGGTTGGAAACACCATATATTTT | CASSQLQGVGNTIYF
TRBJ2-1 | TRBV11-2 | - | TRBD1 | TGTGCCAGCAGCTCGAGGGGGCTCTCCTACAATGAGCAGTTCTTC | CASSSRGLSYNEQFF
TRBJ2-5 | TRBV29-1 | once | TRBD2 | TGCAGCGTTCCTTGGACTAGCGGAGGGGGGGAGACCCAGTACTTC | CSVPWTSGGGETQYF
TRBJ1-1 | TRBV15 | - | TRBD1 | TGTGCCACCAGCAGTCGGGACAGAGGCGACACTGAAGCTTTCTTT | CATSSRDRGDTEAFF
TRBJ2-7 | TRBV21-1 | - | - | TGTGCCAGCAGCAAAAGCCCTAGCGGGATCATTTCCTACGAGCAGTACTTC | CASSKSPSGIISYEQYF
TRBJ2-1 | TRBV7-3 | - | TRBD2 | TGTGCCAGCAGCTTAGTAGCGGGAGCCCTCTGGGATGAGCAGTTCTTC | CASSLVAGALWDEQFF
TRBJ1-2 | TRBV10-3 | - | TRBD1 | TGTGCCATCAGTGACCCGGGACAGCATCCAGCTAACTATGGCTACACCTTC | CAISDPGQHPANYGYTF
TRBJ2-1 | TRBV20-1 | - | TRBD2 | TGCGGGACTAGCGGGTTCGTTGAGCAGTTCTTC | CGTSGFVEQFF
TRBJ2-7 | TRBV6-5 | once | TRBD1 | TGTGCCAGCCTGAGACAGGGTTTATACGAGCAGTACTTC | CASLRQGLYEQYF
TRBJ1-5 | TRBV30 | - | - | TGTGCCTGGAGCCCGAGTGGTAATCAGCCCCAGCATTTT | CAWSPSGNQPQHF
TRBJ2-3 | TRBV7-9 | - | TRBD1 | TGTGCCAGCAGCTTACCGACAGGGGTTAGCACAGATACGCAGTATTTT | CASSLPTGVSTDTQYF
TRBJ2-7 | TRBV6-2/TRBV6-3 | - | - | TGTGCCAGCAGTTACGGTTACAACTACGAGCAGTACTTC | CASSYGYNYEQYF
TRBJ1-1 | TRBV5-4 | - | - | TGTGCCAGCAGCTTGGGGGGCGGAACTGAAGCTTTCTTT | CASSLGGGTEAFF
TRBJ1-2 | TRBV19 | - | - | TGTGCCAGTAGTACTCCGGGGGACGGGAAGTTTGGCTACACCTTC | CASSTPGDGKFGYTF
TRBJ1-1 | TRBV5-1 | - | - | TGCGCCAGCAGCCCGGTATTGAACACTGAAGCTTTCTTT | CASSPVLNTEAFF
TRBJ1-2 | TRBV12-3/TRBV12-4 | once | - | TGTGCCAGCAGCTCGGGTGGCTATGGCTACACCTTC | CASSSGGYGYTF
TRBJ2-5 | TRBV6-5 | - | - | TGTGCCAGCAGTTCCAGTGGGGGGAGGGAGACCCAGTACTTC | CASSSSGGRETQYF
TRBJ1-4 | TRBV5-6 | - | TRBD1 | TGTGCCAGTCTAAGGGGGCGCGATGAAAAACTGTTTTTT | CASLRGRDEKLFF
TRBJ1-4 | TRBV5-1 | few | TRBD1 | TGCGCCAGCAGCTTGAGAGGGGGCGTATTAATAGACGAAAAACTGTTTTTT | CASSLRGGVLIDEKLFF
TRBJ2-7 | TRBV6-5 | - | TRBD2 | TGTGCCAGCAGTTACTCGACCGGACTAGAGAACGAGCAGTACTTC | CASSYSTGLENEQYF
TRBJ2-1 | TRBV14 | few | TRBD1 | TGTGCCAGCAGCCAGGACAGGGCGCTCTACAATGAGCAGTTCTTC | CASSQDRALYNEQFF
TRBJ1-3 | TRBV2 | few | - | TGTGCCAGCTCCATTGGCAGGGCACACTCTGGAAACACCATATATTTT | CASSIGRAHSGNTIYF
TRBJ1-2 | TRBV6-5 | - | TRBD1 | TGTGCCAGCAACCGGGGGCAGGGGGCGAGTTACACCTTC | CASNRGQGASYTF
TRBJ1-2 | TRBV24-1 | - | TRBD1 | TGTGCCACCAGCGATCGGGACAGCGGCTATGGCTACACCTTC | CATSDRDSGYGYTF
TRBJ2-5 | TRBV7-3 | - | - | TGTGCCAGCAGCTTAAGTCCGGGGAGTCAAGAGACCCAGTACTTC | CASSLSPGSQETQYF
TRBJ1-4 | TRBV7-9 | once | TRBD1 | TGTGCCAGCAGCCCAAGGACAGGGGGCAATGAAAAACTGTTTTTT | CASSPRTGGNEKLFF